A single sample is the source of the 22 T cell receptor beta chains below, sequenced in a study of cytomegalovirus exposure and HLA in healthy donors. 60 Vbeta and 13 Jbeta primers were used in PCR. Assay used: immunoSEQ multiplex PCR; TCRdb lists only in-frame clones, some missing. The sample includes about 170,000 clones, roughly four fifths seen only once; the top ten take 2% to 2.5%. The specimen sequenced was PBMCs. The receptors here all came from a woman in her 30s in good health and CMV-seropositive.

This chain connects TRBV14 to TRBJ2-7, with 9 nucleotides matching TRBD2. In germline, CDR1 is SGHDN, CDR2 FVKESK. This CDR3 is 13 amino acids long. V was clipped by 6 bases and J by 4 bases; unmatched bases: 4. DNA for the CDR3: TGTGCCAGCAGGTTTAGCGGGGGTTACGAGCAGTACTTC. It is translated as CASRFSGGYEQYF.

This clone was observed a single time. The chain joins TRBV5-1 to TRBJ2-7; possibly TRBD1 for D (5 bases). The germline V gene has CDR1 SGHRS and CDR2 YFSETQ. The germline V and J ends were trimmed by 2 bases and 3 bases, with 9 bases remaining between them. The CDR3 spans 13 residues. The CDR3 reads CASSLRQSYEQYF. The CDR3 bases are TGCGCCAGCAGCTTAAGACAGAGCTACGAGCAGTACTTC.

This clone was picked up a small number of times. Likely a read error: the CDR3 ends without its conserved phenylalanine or tryptophan. The DNA is omitted, as the CDR3 cannot be located on it reliably, and the CDR3 follows TCRdb's listing. The rearrangement uses TRBV5-4 and TRBJ1-2. The CDR3 region is 14 residues in length, termini included. CDR1 is SGHNT and CDR2 is YYREEE in the germline V gene (reference sequence). CDR3 sequence reads: CASSPAGGAAKPLL.

The chain couples TRBV6-6 to TRBJ2-3; maybe TRBD1 (5 bases). Per the germline V gene, CDR1 is MNHNY and CDR2 is SVGAGI (reference sequence). The CDR3 sequence is 14 residues long. Trimming pared 7 bases from V and 2 bases from J, leaving 13 bases between. CDR3 sequence reads: CASTKGQTTDTQYF. The CDR3 DNA sequence: TGTGCCAGCACCAAGGGGCAGACCACAGATACGCAGTATTTT.

V and J are TRBV29-1 and TRBJ1-2; D ambiguous. The CDR3 covers 16 residues. The germline V and J ends were trimmed by 6 bases and 0 bases, with 20 bases remaining between them. Germline CDR1 reads SQVTM; CDR2 reads ANQGSEA. The CDR3 DNA sequence: TGCAGCGTCCGGGTCGCTGGGTCCCCTACTAACTATGGCTACACCTTC. Protein: CSVRVAGSPTNYGYTF.

The chain combines TRBV5-6 with TRBJ1-1; 7 nucleotides match TRBD1. Germline CDR1 reads SGHDT; CDR2 reads YYEEEE. Losses at the gene ends were 2 bases for V and 1 base for J; bases not matched to a gene: 5. This CDR3 has 15 amino acids. The CDR3 region has the DNA TGTGCCAGCAGCTTCACAGGGGTGGCGAACACTGAAGCTTTCTTT. Translation gives CASSFTGVANTEAFF.

This clone came up a few times. The J gene is TRBJ2-2, the V gene TRBV5-1, with 9 nucleotides matching TRBD1. The junction had 6 bases not matched to a gene; V was cut back by 0 bases and J by 6 bases. CDR1 is SGHRS and CDR2 is YFSETQ in the germline V gene. The CDR3 has 16 residues. This CDR3 reads CASSLDTGGSSGELFF. CDR3 nucleotides: TGCGCCAGCAGCTTGGATACAGGGGGCTCTTCCGGGGAGCTGTTTTTT.

The chain combines TRBV6-4 with TRBJ1-1; D call uncertain. V was shortened by 2 bases and J by 10 bases, with 8 bases between the two germline ends. The CDR3 covers 11 residues. Per the germline V gene, CDR1 is MRHNA and CDR2 is SNTAGT. CDR3 DNA: TGTGCCAGCAGTGACGGTAGAGGAGCTTTCTTT. Translation: CASSDGRGAFF.

The rearrangement links TRBV13 to TRBJ1-5; D remains ambiguous. V shed 3 bases and J shed 5 bases, with 8 bases lying between them. CDR3 size: 13 residues. CDR1 and CDR2 (germline): PRHDT, FYEKMQ (reference sequence). Here the CDR3 reads CASSFGSDQPQHF. CDR3 DNA sequence: TGTGCCAGCAGCTTTGGCAGCGATCAGCCCCAGCATTTT.

The J gene is TRBJ2-7, the V gene TRBV27, with 7 bases matching TRBD1. V gave up 4 bases and J gave up 2 bases; unmatched junction bases: 8. This CDR3 contains 15 residues. In germline, CDR1 is MNHEY, CDR2 SMNVEV (reference sequence). The CDR3 DNA reads TGTGCCAGCAGTTCCAGGGGGTGGGTTGCCTACGAGCAGTACTTC. This gives the protein CASSSRGWVAYEQYF.

This sequence joins TRBV10-3 and TRBJ1-3, with D uncertain. Looked up from germline, CDR1 is ENHRY and CDR2 is SYGVKD. The CDR3 spans 12 residues. V gave up 5 bases and J gave up 6 bases, with 8 bases separating them. CDR3 in DNA: TGTGCCATCAGTTCCCTTCTAAACACCATATATTTT. Translating it yields CAISSLLNTIYF.

The chain couples TRBV25-1 to TRBJ2-6; D is unresolved. From germline, CDR1 is MGHDK and CDR2 SYGVNS. The V end lost 6 bases, the J end lost 2 bases, and 8 bases lay between the germline ends. The CDR3 contains 14 residues. This CDR3 reads CASRSEAGANVLTF. The CDR3 DNA sequence: TGTGCCAGCAGATCAGAAGCTGGGGCCAACGTCCTGACTTTC.

The chain combines TRBV14 with TRBJ1-6; TRBD1 is a possible D gene (5 bases). The CDR3 totals 13 residues. Trimming cost V 0 bases and J 9 bases, with 6 bases left between them. The germline V gene encodes CDR1 SGHDN and CDR2 FVKESK. CDR3 amino acids: CASSQDGASPLHF. The CDR3 DNA reads TGTGCCAGCAGCCAAGATGGGGCTTCACCCCTCCACTTT.

This CDR3 is CASKAGLGSMNTEAFF. CDR3 bases: TGCGCCAGCAAGGCGGGGCTGGGTTCGATGAACACTGAAGCTTTCTTT. The chain combines TRBV5-1 with TRBJ1-1; tentative D call: TRBD1 (5 bases). This CDR3 region has 16 residues. Per germline, CDR1 SGHRS and CDR2 YFSETQ. V was clipped by 6 bases and J by 0 bases, with 18 bases between them.

The chain employs TRBV7-9 and TRBJ1-1; no clear D. The V end lost 5 bases, the J end lost 5 bases, and 9 bases lay between the germline ends. This CDR3 contains 12 residues. From germline, CDR1 is SEHNR and CDR2 FQNEAQ (reference sequence). The CDR3 protein is CASSHGRTEAFF. The CDR3 DNA reads as TGTGCCAGCAGCCACGGGAGGACTGAAGCTTTCTTT.

The chain employs TRBV4-1 and TRBJ1-5, with D unclear. Germline assignment: CDR1 MGHRA and CDR2 YSYEKL. V was shortened by 4 bases and J by 0 bases, with 19 bases between the two germline ends. The length of the CDR3 is 18 residues. The CDR3 DNA is TGCGCCAGCAGCCCCTATGGAGTCAGTCAATATAGCAATCAGCCCCAGCATTTT. It translates to CASSPYGVSQYSNQPQHF.

This chain links TRBV15 with TRBJ1-6; TRBD1 aligns across 8 bases. There are 13 residues in the CDR3. CDR1 and CDR2 from the germline V gene are LNHNV and YYDKDF (reference sequence). V trimming: 0 bases; J trimming: 13 bases; junction bases outside the gene matches: 2. DNA for the CDR3: TGTGCCACCAGCAGAGATCGGACAGGGCCCCTCCACTTT. Its protein product is CATSRDRTGPLHF.

The rearrangement joins TRBV6-5 to TRBJ2-7; 8 bases agree with TRBD2. This CDR3 region has 15 residues. The V gene's germline CDR1 is MNHEY and CDR2 SVGAGI. Trimming cost V 4 bases and J 1 base; bases outside gene matches: 6. This chain's CDR3 is CASSLVSGRSYEQYF. As DNA, the CDR3 is TGTGCCAGCAGTTTGGTCAGCGGGAGATCCTACGAGCAGTACTTC.

This chain uses TRBV5-1 with TRBJ1-2, with TRBD1 identical over 8 bases. The CDR3 consists of 14 residues. After removal of 4 bases from V and 4 bases from J, the junction contained 6 bases not matched to a gene. CDR1 is SGHRS, CDR2 YFSETQ, per germline. The CDR3 bases are TGCGCCAGCAGCCTGGGGACAGGCAGCTATGGCTACACCTTC. It translates to CASSLGTGSYGYTF.

The rearrangement joins TRBV9 to TRBJ1-1; D possibly corresponds to TRBD1 (5 bases). Between the trimmed V and J ends, which lost 3 bases and 4 bases, there was a span of 13 bases. Germline V gene sequence: CDR1 SGDLS, CDR2 YYNGEE. This CDR3 has 14 residues. The CDR3 DNA is TGTGCCAGCAGCGCGGACATTCTCCCCACTGAAGCTTTCTTT. Translation: CASSADILPTEAFF.

This CDR3 reads CASSAGQSYGYTF. For the CDR3, the DNA is TGTGCCAGCAGTGCTGGACAGAGCTATGGCTACACCTTC. The V and J genes are TRBV27 and TRBJ1-2; D is possibly TRBD1 (6 bases). The CDR3 runs 13 residues. V was trimmed by 5 bases and J by 4 bases, leaving 11 bases between them. From germline, CDR1 is MNHEY and CDR2 SMNVEV (reference sequence).

V is TRBV30 and J is TRBJ2-1; D gene uncertain. Between the trimmed V and J ends, which lost 0 bases and 8 bases, there was a span of 5 bases. This CDR3 region has 11 residues. The germline V gene has CDR1 GTSNPN and CDR2 SVGIG (reference sequence). The CDR3 DNA sequence: TGTGCCTGGAGTGTGCGGTATGAGCAGTTCTTC. Amino acids: CAWSVRYEQFF. Full variable domain (rest looked up from reference TRBV30 and TRBJ2-1): SQTIHQWPATLVQPVGSPLSLECTVEGTSNPNLYWYRQAAGRGLQLLFYSVGIGQISSEVPQNLSASRPQDRQFILSSKKLLLSDSGFYLCAWSVRYEQFFGPGTRLTVL.